Listed below are T cell receptor beta chains from one sample, sequenced in a study of T cell responses to AZD1222 COVID-19 vaccine. The repertoire was sequenced with immunoSEQ multiplex PCR; TCRdb's copy has only in-frame clones and lacks some. The table has about 120,000 clones, 70% to 90% seen once. The sample consisted of peripheral blood, taken 28 days after the second AZD1222 dose. The receptor set was obtained from an adult who received the AZD1222 COVID-19 vaccine. The CDR3 runs from the conserved cysteine through the conserved F or W. Each record gives: D gene, clone size, V gene, J gene, CDR3 protein, CDR3 DNA. A D gene is named only where the DNA matches it firmly. Clone size is stated in some rows and not others, as once, few, many or a class when expanded.

TRBD1	-	TRBV6-5	TRBJ2-5	CASSHPTGGGETQYF	TGTGCCAGCAGCCACCCGACAGGGGGAGGAGAGACCCAGTACTTC
-	-	TRBV2	TRBJ2-3	CASSAQVSTDTQYF	TGTGCCAGCAGTGCCCAGGTCTCCACAGATACGCAGTATTTT
-	-	TRBV6-2/TRBV6-3	TRBJ1-4	CASSTRGGSNEKLFF	TGTGCCAGCAGTACCCGGGGAGGCTCTAATGAAAAACTGTTTTTT
-	-	TRBV27	TRBJ1-4	CASSLSKGYGFEDEKLFF	TGTGCCAGCAGTTTATCGAAGGGGTATGGGTTTGAGGATGAAAAACTGTTTTTT
-	-	TRBV11-2	TRBJ2-3	CASSFLQSTDTQYF	TGTGCCAGCAGCTTCTTGCAGAGCACAGATACGCAGTATTTT
TRBD1	-	TRBV4-2	TRBJ1-3	CASSQDGDGTGFSGNTIYF	TGTGCCAGCAGCCAAGATGGGGACGGGACAGGTTTCTCTGGAAACACCATATATTTT
-	few	TRBV3-1/TRBV3-2	TRBJ1-6	CASRASSINSPLHF	TGTGCCTCGCGCGCGAGTTCGATTAATTCACCCCTCCACTTT
-	once	TRBV27	TRBJ2-7	CASSLEGPRSYEQYF	TGTGCCAGCAGTTTGGAGGGCCCCCGCTCCTACGAGCAGTACTTC
-	-	TRBV9	TRBJ1-5	CASSVSGISNQPQHF	TGTGCCAGCAGCGTAAGCGGGATTAGCAATCAGCCCCAGCATTTT
-	-	TRBV15	TRBJ1-6	CATSRRTVGNSPLHF	TGTGCCACCAGCCGTCGGACTGTAGGGAATTCACCCCTCCACTTT